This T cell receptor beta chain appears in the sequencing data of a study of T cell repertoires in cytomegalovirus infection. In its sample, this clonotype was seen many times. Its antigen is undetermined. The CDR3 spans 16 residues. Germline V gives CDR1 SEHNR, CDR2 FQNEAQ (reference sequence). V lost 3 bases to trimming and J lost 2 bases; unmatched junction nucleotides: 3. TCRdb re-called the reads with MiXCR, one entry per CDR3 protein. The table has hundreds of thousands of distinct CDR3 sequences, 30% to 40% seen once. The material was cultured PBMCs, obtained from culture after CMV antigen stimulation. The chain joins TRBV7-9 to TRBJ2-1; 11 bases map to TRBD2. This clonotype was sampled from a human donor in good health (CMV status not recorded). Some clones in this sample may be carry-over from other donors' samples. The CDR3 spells CASSLELAGAYNEQFF. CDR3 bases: TGTGCCAGCAGCTTGGAACTAGCGGGGGCCTACAATGAGCAGTTCTTC.